This is a list of T cell receptor beta chains from one sample in a study of T cells in pancreatic ductal adenocarcinoma. Assay used: immunoSEQ multiplex PCR; TCRdb lists only in-frame clones, some missing. The table has approximately 11,000 clones, around 86% seen once. The sequenced material came from PBMCs. The receptor source for this set is a human donor with pancreatic ductal adenocarcinoma. CDR3s include the opening cysteine and the closing phenylalanine or tryptophan. The D gene is left open where the match is weak. For some rows the clone size is stated as once, few or many, or as a class when expanded; others skip it.

length: 11
V: TRBV7-9
size: -
D: -
J: TRBJ2-3
DNA: TGTGCCAGTACCCGTACAGATACGCAGTATTTT
CDR3: CASTRTDTQYF

length: 14
V: TRBV29-1
size: -
D: TRBD2
J: TRBJ2-3
DNA: TGCAGCGTTGGGGACGGGAGGAACACAGATACGCAGTATTTT
CDR3: CSVGDGRNTDTQYF

length: 13
V: TRBV19
size: -
D: -
J: TRBJ1-5
DNA: TGTGCCAGTAGTGACAGGCCCGATCAGCCCCAGCATTTT
CDR3: CASSDRPDQPQHF

length: 14
V: TRBV4-3
size: -
D: -
J: TRBJ2-1
DNA: TGCGCCAGCAGCCAAGGTCGGGGTGGCAATGAGCAGTTCTTC
CDR3: CASSQGRGGNEQFF

length: 14
V: TRBV6-1
size: -
D: -
J: TRBJ1-1
DNA: TGTGCCAGCAGGGGACCGCTCCGAGTCACTGAAGCTTTCTTT
CDR3: CASRGPLRVTEAFF

length: 11
V: TRBV28
size: -
D: -
J: TRBJ1-5
DNA: TGTGCCAGCAGATCACCGGGATCCCAGCATTTT
CDR3: CASRSPGSQHF

length: 14
V: TRBV27
size: -
D: -
J: TRBJ2-7
DNA: TGTGCCAGCAGTTTAAAAGACGCTCGGTACGAGCAGTACTTC
CDR3: CASSLKDARYEQYF

length: 15
V: TRBV5-1
size: -
D: -
J: TRBJ2-1
DNA: TGCGCCAGCAGCTTGGCCGGGCAGGGGGGACGTGAGCAGTTCTTC
CDR3: CASSLAGQGGREQFF

length: 13
V: TRBV6-5
size: -
D: -
J: TRBJ1-1
DNA: TGTGCCAGCAGTTACTCGAAATTTACTGAAGCTTTCTTT
CDR3: CASSYSKFTEAFF

length: 15
V: TRBV2
size: -
D: TRBD2
J: TRBJ2-7
DNA: TGTGCCAGCAGTGAAGGGTGGTTAGGGAGGGTCGAGCAGTACTTC
CDR3: CASSEGWLGRVEQYF

length: 18
V: TRBV2
size: -
D: TRBD1
J: TRBJ1-1
DNA: TGTGCCAGCAGTGAGGGGGGGGACAGGGGGCTTCTTGGAACTGAAGCTTTCTTT
CDR3: CASSEGGDRGLLGTEAFF

length: 13
V: TRBV6-1
size: -
D: -
J: TRBJ2-1
DNA: TGTGCCAGCAGCCCAGGGCAACAGAATGAGCAGTTCTTC
CDR3: CASSPGQQNEQFF

length: 13
V: TRBV6-6
size: -
D: -
J: TRBJ2-3
DNA: TGTGCCAGCAGTGCATACTACACAGATACGCAGTATTTT
CDR3: CASSAYYTDTQYF

length: 13
V: TRBV18
size: -
D: TRBD1
J: TRBJ1-3
DNA: TGTGCCAGCTCAGGACAGGCTAGAAACACCATATATTTT
CDR3: CASSGQARNTIYF

length: 17
V: TRBV14
size: -
D: TRBD2
J: TRBJ2-7
DNA: TGTGCCAGCAGCCAAGGGACTAGCGGGAGTTTCCCCTACGAGCAGTACTTC
CDR3: CASSQGTSGSFPYEQYF

length: 15
V: TRBV28
size: -
D: -
J: TRBJ2-7
DNA: TGTGCCAGCAGTCGTTTTCAGTCTTTCTCCTACGAGCAGTACTTC
CDR3: CASSRFQSFSYEQYF

length: 18
V: TRBV11-2
size: -
D: TRBD1
J: TRBJ2-7
DNA: TGTGCCAGCAGCTTAACTACTCCTTGGGACAGGGGCTCCTACGAGCAGTACTTC
CDR3: CASSLTTPWDRGSYEQYF

length: 13
V: TRBV5-6
size: -
D: -
J: TRBJ1-6
DNA: TGTGCCAGCAGCTTGGGGGGATATTCACCCCTCCACTTT
CDR3: CASSLGGYSPLHF

length: 16
V: TRBV2
size: -
D: -
J: TRBJ2-2
DNA: TGTGCCAGCAGCCCCTACTCCGGTGGGGGCACCGGGGAGCTGTTTTTT
CDR3: CASSPYSGGGTGELFF

length: 17
V: TRBV5-1
size: -
D: TRBD1
J: TRBJ1-1
DNA: TGCGCCAGCAGCTCCCCCCGGGACAGGGGTATGAACACTGAAGCTTTCTTT
CDR3: CASSSPRDRGMNTEAFF

length: 13
V: TRBV18
size: -
D: -
J: TRBJ1-1
DNA: TGTGCCAGCTCACCACGGGCGAGTCCTGTCACTTTCTTT
CDR3: CASSPRASPVTFF

length: 14
V: TRBV6-1
size: -
D: TRBD1
J: TRBJ1-6
DNA: TGTGCCAGCAGTAGGGGACAGGGGATTTCACCCCTCCACTTT
CDR3: CASSRGQGISPLHF

length: 14
V: TRBV2
size: -
D: -
J: TRBJ2-5
DNA: TGTGCCAGCAGTGAACAGGGCCGGTTAGAGACCCAGTACTTC
CDR3: CASSEQGRLETQYF

length: 14
V: TRBV5-5
size: -
D: -
J: TRBJ2-5
DNA: TGTGCCAGCAGCCCACGAGCGGCCCAAGAGACCCAGTACTTC
CDR3: CASSPRAAQETQYF

length: 15
V: TRBV27
size: -
D: TRBD1
J: TRBJ1-4
DNA: TGTGCCAGCAGTTCCTCCGACAGGGGTGGTGAAAAACTGTTTTTT
CDR3: CASSSSDRGGEKLFF

length: 15
V: TRBV5-1
size: once
D: TRBD2
J: TRBJ2-7
DNA: TGCGCCAGCAGCTTGGCTAGCGGAACCCAGTACGAGCAGTACTTC
CDR3: CASSLASGTQYEQYF

length: 13
V: TRBV2
size: few
D: -
J: TRBJ1-5
DNA: TGTGCCAGCAAGGCAGGGATGAATCAGCCCCAGCATTTT
CDR3: CASKAGMNQPQHF

length: 17
V: TRBV19
size: -
D: TRBD1
J: TRBJ1-5
DNA: TGTGCCAGTAGTATCACAGGGGGGGACGGTAGCAATCAGCCCCAGCATTTT
CDR3: CASSITGGDGSNQPQHF

length: 11
V: TRBV5-1
size: -
D: -
J: TRBJ2-7
DNA: TGCGCCAGCAGAAGAGGAAGCGAGCAGTACTTC
CDR3: CASRRGSEQYF

length: 11
V: TRBV27
size: -
D: -
J: TRBJ2-5
DNA: TGTGCCAGCAGGGCACAAGAGACCCAGTACTTC
CDR3: CASRAQETQYF

length: 13
V: TRBV14
size: -
D: TRBD2
J: TRBJ2-5
DNA: TGTGCCAGCAGCCAAGGACTAGCCGAGACCCAGTACTTC
CDR3: CASSQGLAETQYF

length: 13
V: TRBV6-6
size: -
D: -
J: TRBJ2-5
DNA: TGTGCCAGCAGTTGGGGAGTAGAGGAGACCCAGTACTTC
CDR3: CASSWGVEETQYF

length: 13
V: TRBV7-9
size: -
D: -
J: TRBJ2-3
DNA: TGTGCCAGCAGCCCAACAGGCACAGATACGCAGTATTTT
CDR3: CASSPTGTDTQYF

length: 13
V: TRBV7-9
size: -
D: -
J: TRBJ2-7
DNA: TGTGCCAGCAGCACCCGGGGGCTCAACGAGCAGTACTTC
CDR3: CASSTRGLNEQYF

length: 15
V: TRBV5-5
size: -
D: TRBD1
J: TRBJ1-2
DNA: TGTGCCAGCAGCCGAGGACAGGGAGGAAACTATGGCTACACCTTC
CDR3: CASSRGQGGNYGYTF

length: 15
V: TRBV6-1
size: -
D: TRBD2
J: TRBJ2-2
DNA: TGTGCCAGCCGGACTAGCGGGGCGGGGACCGGGGAGCTGTTTTTT
CDR3: CASRTSGAGTGELFF

length: 12
V: TRBV6-5
size: -
D: -
J: TRBJ1-5
DNA: TGTGCCAGCAGTCCCCTCGGTGGGCCCCAGCATTTT
CDR3: CASSPLGGPQHF

length: 14
V: TRBV6-1
size: -
D: TRBD1
J: TRBJ1-4
DNA: TGTGCCAGCAGTGAATTTGGGACAGATGAAAAACTGTTTTTT
CDR3: CASSEFGTDEKLFF

length: 14
V: TRBV6-1
size: -
D: TRBD1
J: TRBJ1-3
DNA: TGTGCCAGCAGCGAGGGACAGGACGGGAACACCATATATTTT
CDR3: CASSEGQDGNTIYF

length: 12
V: TRBV6-5
size: -
D: TRBD1
J: TRBJ1-2
DNA: TGTGCCAGCAGTCCTTCGGACAGGGGCGGCACCTTC
CDR3: CASSPSDRGGTF

length: 13
V: TRBV28
size: -
D: TRBD2
J: TRBJ2-7
DNA: TGTGCCAGCATGGGGTTGACCGGGACTAGCGGGAACTTC
CDR3: CASMGLTGTSGNF

length: 14
V: TRBV28
size: -
D: -
J: TRBJ1-1
DNA: TGTGCCAGCAATGGCCCTTTGCCGGACACTGAAGCTTTCTTT
CDR3: CASNGPLPDTEAFF

length: 15
V: TRBV5-4
size: -
D: -
J: TRBJ2-1
DNA: TGTGCCAGCAGCTTAATATCCAGATCCTACAATGAGCAGTTCTTC
CDR3: CASSLISRSYNEQFF

length: 13
V: TRBV6-1
size: -
D: -
J: TRBJ1-1
DNA: TGTGCCAGCAGTGAAGGAAGGAACACTGAAGCTTTCTTT
CDR3: CASSEGRNTEAFF

length: 14
V: TRBV13
size: -
D: -
J: TRBJ1-3
DNA: TGTGCCAGCAGCTTAGAAGGGTTTGGAAACACCATATATTTT
CDR3: CASSLEGFGNTIYF

length: 16
V: TRBV5-1
size: -
D: -
J: TRBJ2-3
DNA: TGCGCCAGCAGCTTGTCTGCGGGACCCCCGAGAGATACGCAGTATTTT
CDR3: CASSLSAGPPRDTQYF

length: 12
V: TRBV28
size: once
D: -
J: TRBJ2-5
DNA: TGTGCCGCGGCCCCCGGGCAAGAGACCCAGTACTTC
CDR3: CAAAPGQETQYF

length: 17
V: TRBV28
size: -
D: TRBD2
J: TRBJ2-1
DNA: TGTGCCAGCAGTGGGGAATCGGCGGGAGGGTACTACAATGAGCAGTTCTTC
CDR3: CASSGESAGGYYNEQFF

length: 16
V: TRBV14
size: -
D: -
J: TRBJ2-7
DNA: TGTGCCAGCAGCCATCGCAGGCGGGACTCTCACTACGAGCAGTACTTC
CDR3: CASSHRRRDSHYEQYF

length: 14
V: TRBV7-8
size: -
D: TRBD1
J: TRBJ2-7
DNA: TGTGCCAGCAGCCAGGGACAGGCCCTGGGCGAGCAGTACTTC
CDR3: CASSQGQALGEQYF

length: 11
V: TRBV5-8
size: -
D: -
J: TRBJ1-1
DNA: TGTGCCAGTCAGGGTCACACTGAAGCTTTCTTT
CDR3: CASQGHTEAFF